The 21 T cell receptor beta chains reported below all come from one sample, sequenced in a study of read filtering for tumor transcriptome and immune sequencing. This library used roughly 400 ng RNA and molecular barcoded adaptors spanning alpha/delta and beta/gamma chains. TCRdb used MiXCR to reprocess the reads, holding one entry per CDR3 protein. This sample has 39,000 or so distinct CDR3 sequences; roughly 13% occur once, and the top ten carry over 25%. Sequencing used a population of CD138-negative cells sorted from bone marrow. The receptors were sampled from a donor aged 40 or older with multiple myeloma.

The sample holds a few counts of this clonotype. The chain carries TRBV29-1 and TRBJ2-7; a weak D match, TRBD2 (5 bases). Trimming removed 4 bases from V and 5 bases from J, with 15 bases in between. CDR3 size: 13 residues. Germline lookup yields CDR1 SQVTM and CDR2 ANQGSEA. The CDR3 DNA reads as TGCAGCGTTGTGGCTAGCAGTCGCCACGAGCAGTACTTC. Translated, it gives CSVVASSRHEQYF.

At least ten counts were recorded for this clonotype. The chain employs TRBV10-3 and TRBJ2-1; 7 nucleotides align to TRBD1. Germline CDR1 and CDR2: ENHRY and SYGVKD. J gave up 1 base and V 8 bases, and 8 bases lay outside the gene matches. This CDR3 has 15 amino acids. The CDR3 loop is CAISTGEGSYNEQFF. In nucleotides, the CDR3 is TGTGCCATCTCCACAGGGGAAGGATCCTACAATGAGCAGTTCTTC.

This clonotype was seen ten or more times. The V gene is TRBV29-1, the J gene TRBJ2-5; unclear D gene. From germline, CDR1 is SQVTM and CDR2 ANQGSEA. The germline V and J ends were trimmed by 6 bases and 2 bases, with 16 bases remaining between them. The CDR3 has 14 residues. The CDR3 region is CSVLRLTAQETQYF. Here the CDR3 DNA reads TGCAGCGTGTTGAGGTTGACGGCACAAGAGACCCAGTACTTC.

As to this clonotype: The junction and the germline gene differ at one end; a read error may be behind it. The rearrangement uses TRBV5-6 and TRBJ2-1; D not resolved. This CDR3 has 12 residues. Germline V gene lookup returns CDR1 SGHDT and CDR2 YYEEEE. CDR3 protein: CTSNELSEERFF. DNA for the CDR3: TGTACCAGCAACGAGCTGTCGGAAGAGCGGTTCTTC.

At least ten counts were recorded for this clonotype. This chain links TRBV12-5 with TRBJ1-1, with a tentative D call TRBD1 (5 bases). Trimming took 3 bases from V and 3 from J, leaving 8 bases between them. This CDR3 has 13 amino acids. CDR1 LGHNT and CDR2 FRNRAP come from the germline V gene. CDR3: CASGFREDTEAFF. The CDR3 DNA is TGTGCTAGTGGTTTCAGGGAAGACACTGAAGCTTTCTTT.

This clonotype was detected ten times or more. The chain carries TRBV24-1 and TRBJ2-5; maybe TRBD2 (6 bases). Germline CDR1 reads KGHDR; CDR2 reads SFDVKD. V lost 0 bases, J lost 4 bases, and 14 bases lay in between. The CDR3 length is 16 residues. For the CDR3, the DNA is TGTGCCACCAGTGATTTGCAATTTGGAGGGAGAGAGACCCAGTACTTC. Its protein product is CATSDLQFGGRETQYF.

The table lists this clonotype with many counts. This chain links TRBV28 with TRBJ2-5; 11 bases map to TRBD1. Germline V lookup: CDR1 MDHEN, CDR2 SYDVKM. V gave up 6 bases and J gave up 1 base; unmatched junction bases: 4. CDR3 length equals 15 residues. This chain's CDR3 is CASSSGTGGQETQYF. CDR3 in DNA: TGTGCCAGCAGCTCCGGGACAGGGGGCCAAGAGACCCAGTACTTC.

This clonotype was picked up many times. The CDR3 DNA reads TGTGCCAGCAGACCCGCCGTCCGTCACAGGGATAGAGTCGGGCAGTTCTTC. Amino acid sequence: CASRPAVRHRDRVGQFF. The gene calls are TRBV7-9 and TRBJ2-1, with D tentatively TRBD1 (6 bases). Trimming removed 6 bases from V and 12 bases from J, with 30 bases in between. CDR3 length: 17 amino acids. Germline CDR1 is SEHNR and CDR2 is FQNEAQ (reference sequence).

Regarding this clonotype: An end of the junction differs from the germline gene, which may be a read error. The chain has TRBV7-2 and TRBJ2-1; 9 bases agree with TRBD2. The CDR3 contains 16 residues. Germline CDR1 SGHTA, CDR2 FQGNSA. The CDR3 loop reads CASSPYAGGTNNGQSF. The CDR3 DNA follows: TGTGCCAGCAGCCCCTATGCGGGAGGGACCAACAATGGGCAGTCCTTC.

About this clonotype itself: It may be a read error: a sequence one base away is much more abundant. This rearrangement joins TRBV12-3 or TRBV12-4 to TRBJ2-1, with D maybe TRBD2 (5 bases). The CDR3 consists of 11 residues. Deletions cut 0 bases from V and 13 bases from J, with 7 bases between. Here the CDR3 reads CASSLAGVQFF. DNA for the CDR3: TGTGCCAGCAGTTTAGCGGGAGTTCAGTTCTTC.

Many counts were recorded for this clonotype. CDR3 in amino acids: CASRPDSHTEAFF. CDR3 nucleotides: TGTGCCAGCAGGCCCGACAGTCACACTGAAGCTTTCTTT. The chain carries TRBV6-2 or TRBV6-3 and TRBJ1-1; D may be TRBD1 (5 bases). The V gene lost 6 bases and the J gene lost 3 bases, with 11 bases spanning the gap. This CDR3 has 13 residues. Germline CDR1 and CDR2: MNHEY and SVGEGT.

This clonotype came up a few times. A read error may produce the germline difference seen at one junction end. This chain joins TRBV6-1 and TRBJ2-1, with D possibly matching TRBD2 (6 bases). CDR3 length equals 14 residues. Per germline, CDR1 MNHNS and CDR2 SASEGT. As DNA, the CDR3 is TGCGCCAGCGGTGCGGGACTCTCTGGGGATGAGCAGTTCTTC. It translates to CASGAGLSGDEQFF.

As concerns this clonotype: Given a much more abundant clone one base away, this may be a read error. The CDR3 does not end in the conserved phenylalanine or tryptophan, so this is likely a read error. The J gene is TRBJ1-1, the V gene TRBV6-6; tentatively, D is TRBD1 (5 bases). Looked up from germline, CDR1 is MNHNY and CDR2 is SVGAGI (reference sequence). Trimming took 2 bases from V and 5 from J, leaving 12 bases between them. CDR3 size: 14 residues. Written as DNA, the CDR3 is TGTGCCAGCAGTTACGGGGGGTTGAGGACTGAAGCTTTCCTT. Its translation is CASSYGGLRTEAFL.

This clonotype has ten or more counts. The V and J genes are TRBV12-3 or TRBV12-4 and TRBJ2-5, with D unclear. The CDR3 length is 13 residues. The V end lost 6 bases, the J end lost 5 bases, and 13 bases lay between the germline ends. Here the CDR3 DNA reads TGTGCCAGCAGCCCATGGGAAGCTGAGACCCAGTACTTC. Translating gives CASSPWEAETQYF.

This clonotype appeared many times. The genes are TRBV5-1 and TRBJ1-3; a weak D match, TRBD1 (5 bases). Trimming took 0 bases from V and 0 from J, leaving 13 bases between them. The CDR3 extends over 17 amino acids. CDR1 is SGHRS, CDR2 YFSETQ, per germline. CDR3 in amino acids: CASSLGGTDRSGNTIYF. CDR3 bases: TGCGCCAGCAGCTTGGGGGGGACGGACCGCTCTGGAAACACCATATATTTT.

This clonotype has ten or more counts. This sequence may be a read error, since a much larger clone differs from it by one base. V usage is TRBV9 and J usage is TRBJ2-1; D perhaps matches TRBD1 (6 bases). Germline-derived CDR1 and CDR2 are SGDLS and YYNGEE. The length of the CDR3 is 18 residues. CDR3: CASSVEVGAGGRYNGQFF. CDR3 nucleotide sequence: TGTGCCAGCAGCGTAGAGGTGGGGGCCGGCGGAAGATACAATGGGCAGTTCTTC.

About this clonotype itself: Given a far larger clone just one base away, this is likely a sequencing read error. The J gene is TRBJ2-1, the V gene TRBV29-1; TRBD2 matches 8 bases. The junction had 11 bases not matched to a gene; V was cut back by 3 bases and J by 10 bases. The CDR3 runs 14 residues. Germline CDR1 reads SQVTM; CDR2 reads ANQGSEA. CDR3 in DNA: TGCAGCGTTGAGGTCGGGAGGGCCTCCTACGAGCAGTTCTTC. It codes for CSVEVGRASYEQFF.

This clonotype was detected ten times or more. The rearrangement joins TRBV5-1 to TRBJ1-1; 8 positions match TRBD1. CDR3 length equals 19 residues. Germline assignment: CDR1 SGHRS and CDR2 YFSETQ. Trimming cost V 3 bases and J 1 base; bases outside gene matches: 17. In DNA form, the CDR3 reads TGCGCCAGCAGCTCCCGCCGGGACAGGTGGAGTAACACGAACACTGAAGCTTTCTTT. It codes for CASSSRRDRWSNTNTEAFF.

This clonotype was observed many times. This rearrangement joins TRBV11-3 to TRBJ2-7; possibly TRBD1 for D (6 bases). Trimming removed 4 bases from V and 4 bases from J, with 17 bases in between. Looked up from germline, CDR1 is SGHNT and CDR2 is YENEEA. CDR3 size: 15 residues. The CDR3 protein is CASSSRDTNIYEQYF. The DNA of the CDR3 is TGTGCCAGCAGCTCCCGGGACACGAATATTTACGAGCAGTACTTC.

This clonotype occurred many times. The rearrangement links TRBV15 to TRBJ2-3; 7 bases are shared with TRBD2. V was pared by 5 bases and J by 1 base, with 6 bases of the junction left unmatched. CDR1 and CDR2 from the germline V gene are LNHNV and YYDKDF (reference sequence). The length of the CDR3 is 15 residues. The CDR3 coding sequence is TGTGCCACCAGCCGAATGGGGGGGGGCACAGATACGCAGTATTTT. It is translated as CATSRMGGGTDTQYF. Complete variable domain (other parts from reference TRBV15 and TRBJ2-3): DAMVIQNPRYQVTQFGKPVTLSCSQTLNHNVMYWYQQKSSQAPKLLFHYYDKDFNNEADTPDNFQSRRPNTSFCFLDIRSPGLGDTAMYLCATSRMGGGTDTQYFGPGTRLTVL.

This clonotype has a count of ten or more. The chain combines TRBV2 with TRBJ1-5, with D hard to call. The CDR3 covers 11 residues. Germline assignment: CDR1 SNHLY and CDR2 FYNNEI. Trimming removed 6 bases at V and 8 bases at J, with 8 bases between. CDR3 nucleotides: TGTGCCAGCAGGCCCTCAAAGCCCCAGCATTTT. Amino acids: CASRPSKPQHF.